This T cell receptor beta chain stems from a study of cytomegalovirus exposure and HLA in healthy donors. This clone was counted a few times. The antigen remains undetermined. CDR1 is SGHVS and CDR2 is FNYEAQ in the germline V gene. The CDR3 is 12 residues long. Trimming stripped 4 bases from V and 4 bases from J, with 7 bases between. The donors were members of the validation cohort comprising some 130 subjects, separate from the roughly 670-subject first cohort. Study-wide points: While the bulk of TCR sequences proved rare, some public TCRs turned up in many donors. A few of the chains that were CMV-associated were confirmed in vitro to be specific for CMV antigens. Associated with cytomegalovirus, according to the listing, were 164 TCR beta chains.

Method: immunoSEQ multiplex PCR; TCRdb's copy keeps in-frame clones and lacks some. The sample lists 250,000 or so clones, about 90% occurring once. Sequenced material: PBMCs. This TCR came from a young man in good health and CMV-seropositive. The gene calls are TRBV7-6 and TRBJ2-5, with D unresolved. The CDR3 nucleotides are TGTGCCAGCAGCTGGAATGGAGAGACCCAGTACTTC. Protein sequence: CASSWNGETQYF.